These 20 T cell receptor beta chains originate from one sample sequenced in a study of cytomegalovirus exposure and HLA in healthy donors. The PCR had 60 Vbeta and 13 Jbeta primers. Produced via immunoSEQ multiplex PCR; TCRdb's table is partial and in-frame only. This sample carries 100,000 to 120,000 clones, 70% to 85% of them seen once, and the ten largest clones take 4% to 4.5%. The sequencing sample was made of PBMCs. These receptors all stem from a woman aged 40 to 50 in good health and CMV-seropositive.

This clone was seen a few times. V usage is TRBV4-3 and J usage is TRBJ2-1; the D gene is possibly TRBD1 (6 bases). This CDR3 has 15 residues. Trimming removed 0 bases at V and 4 bases at J, with 10 bases between. The germline gives CDR1 LGHNA, CDR2 YSLEER. CDR3 region: CASSQDGTRYNEQFF. CDR3 nucleotides: TGCGCCAGCAGCCAAGACGGGACACGTTACAATGAGCAGTTCTTC.

CDR3: CASSLLGRGQGYTF. The CDR3 DNA sequence: TGTGCCAGCAGTTTATTGGGCAGGGGGCAAGGCTACACCTTC. This chain links TRBV27 with TRBJ1-2, with 8 nucleotides matching TRBD1. V was pared by 1 base and J by 8 bases, with 6 bases of the junction left unmatched. The germline gives CDR1 MNHEY, CDR2 SMNVEV (reference sequence). The CDR3 is made up of 14 amino acids.

The J gene is TRBJ2-7, the V gene TRBV18; 9 positions agree with TRBD1. The CDR3 has 16 amino acids. Germline assignment: CDR1 KGHSH and CDR2 LQKENI. Trimming took 3 bases from V and 1 from J; bases not matched to a gene: 7. The CDR3 region has the DNA TGTGCCAGCTCACCCGGGATGGGACAGGGATCCTACGAGCAGTACTTC. Its protein product is CASSPGMGQGSYEQYF.

The chain has TRBV19 and TRBJ2-7; 8 positions agree with TRBD1. Trimming cost V 4 bases and J 0 bases; bases outside gene matches: 8. The CDR3 has 16 residues. Germline V lookup: CDR1 LNHDA, CDR2 SQIVND (reference sequence). The CDR3 spells CASSKGQAPNSYEQYF. In DNA form, the CDR3 reads TGTGCCAGTAGTAAGGGACAGGCTCCAAACTCCTACGAGCAGTACTTC.

This rearrangement joins TRBV9 to TRBJ1-3; possibly TRBD1 for D (5 bases). CDR3 length: 15 residues. The germline V and J ends were trimmed by 4 bases and 0 bases, with 11 bases remaining between them. CDR1 SGDLS and CDR2 YYNGEE come from the germline V gene. CDR3 bases: TGTGCCAGCAGCCCGCTGGGGCTCTCTGGAAACACCATATATTTT. Its protein is CASSPLGLSGNTIYF.

The chain uses TRBV5-4 and TRBJ2-5, with D perhaps TRBD2 (5 bases). V was clipped by 4 bases and J by 4 bases, with 14 bases between them. Germline V lookup: CDR1 SGHNT, CDR2 YYREEE (reference sequence). The CDR3 is 14 amino acids. The DNA of the CDR3 is TGTGCCAGCAGCCTACCCGGGGTCGGAGAGACCCAGTACTTC. Its translation is CASSLPGVGETQYF.

The chain links TRBV29-1 to TRBJ1-1; D is unclear. Germline CDR1 reads SQVTM; CDR2 reads ANQGSEA. V was clipped by 7 bases and J by 6 bases, with 15 bases between them. The CDR3 is 12 amino acids. CDR3 protein: CSANRGVSEAFF. The CDR3 region has the DNA TGCAGCGCTAATCGCGGGGTCTCTGAAGCTTTCTTT.

The sample holds a few counts of this clone. V and J are TRBV19 and TRBJ2-1; 8 positions match TRBD1. Germline V gene data show CDR1 as LNHDA and CDR2 as SQIVND (reference sequence). After removal of 7 bases from V and 4 bases from J, the junction contained 12 bases not matched to a gene. This CDR3 spans 16 amino acids. The CDR3 region has the DNA TGTGCCAGTACCGCCCTCGGTACAGGGGGTTACAATGAGCAGTTCTTC. It yields the protein CASTALGTGGYNEQFF. The whole variable domain, filled in from reference TRBV19 and TRBJ2-1, reads DGGITQSPKYLFRKEGQNVTLSCEQNLNHDAMYWYRQDPGQGLRLIYYSQIVNDFQKGDIAEGYSVSREKKESFPLTVTSAQKNPTAFYLCASTALGTGGYNEQFFGPGTRLTVL.

This clone came up a few times. The chain uses TRBV7-8 and TRBJ1-2, with 8 bases lining up with TRBD1. Trimming removed 7 bases from V and 2 bases from J; junction bases left unmatched: 15. Germline V gene sequence: CDR1 SGHVS, CDR2 FQNEAQ. The CDR3 consists of 17 residues. The chain's CDR3 is CASTLMGAGGRNYGYTF. For the CDR3, the DNA is TGTGCCAGCACCCTAATGGGGGCAGGGGGCAGAAACTATGGCTACACCTTC.

The rearrangement links TRBV5-1 to TRBJ2-2; 15 bases line up with TRBD2. The CDR3 runs to 18 residues. Germline V gene sequence: CDR1 SGHRS, CDR2 YFSETQ. V was clipped by 3 bases and J by 7 bases; unmatched bases: 10. The CDR3 reads CASSSWTSGRAGSGELFF. The CDR3 DNA reads as TGCGCCAGCAGCTCCTGGACTAGCGGGAGGGCCGGAAGCGGGGAGCTGTTTTTT.

Points on this clone: Mismatch with germline at one junction end may stem from a read error. The chain has TRBV7-7 and TRBJ2-5, with D possibly being TRBD2 (6 bases). CDR3 length equals 14 residues. In germline, CDR1 is SSHAT, CDR2 FNYEAQ (reference sequence). The CDR3 protein is CASSLVLGGETQYF. The CDR3 nucleotides read TGTGCTAGCAGCTTAGTACTAGGAGGGGAGACCCAGTACTTC. The full variable domain, rest sourced from reference TRBV7-7 and TRBJ2-5, is GAGVSQSPRYKVTKRGQDVTLRCDPISSHATLYWYQQALGQGPEFLTYFNYEAQPDKSGLPSDRFSAERPEGSISTLTIQRTEQRDSAMYRCASSLVLGGETQYFGPGTRLLVL.

The table lists this clone with a count of one. This chain connects TRBV30 to TRBJ2-2, with D perhaps TRBD1 (5 bases). Trimming left V 6 bases short and J 4 bases short, with 9 bases between. The CDR3 contains 12 residues. Germline V gene sequence: CDR1 GTSNPN, CDR2 SVGIG (reference sequence). The CDR3: CACGRATGELFF. Written as DNA, the CDR3 is TGTGCCTGCGGCAGGGCCACCGGGGAGCTGTTTTTT.

The CDR3 DNA sequence: TGCGCCAGCAGCCAATTAAGGGGTGGAAACTATGGCTACACCTTC. Translation gives CASSQLRGGNYGYTF. The rearrangement uses TRBV4-1 and TRBJ1-2; D may be TRBD1 (5 bases). Trimming shortened V by 2 bases and J by 2 bases, and 12 bases separated the two germline ends. The CDR3 covers 15 residues. CDR1 and CDR2 from the germline V gene are MGHRA and YSYEKL.

CDR3 amino acids: CASSRIQGGQETQYF. In nucleotides, the CDR3 is TGTGCCAGCAGCAGGATACAGGGGGGTCAAGAGACCCAGTACTTC. The chain combines TRBV11-3 with TRBJ2-5; the match to TRBD1 covers 8 bases. The CDR3 contains 15 residues. CDR1 is SGHNT and CDR2 is YENEEA in the germline V gene. Germline trimming cut 5 bases from V and 2 bases from J; bases unmatched to any gene: 7.

This clone was detected only once. J is TRBJ2-1 and V is TRBV9, with TRBD2 identical over 10 bases. The CDR3 extends over 15 amino acids. Germline values: CDR1 SGDLS, CDR2 YYNGEE. Trimming cost V 4 bases and J 7 bases; bases outside gene matches: 8. The CDR3 here is CASSTAGGPFNEQFF. The CDR3 coding sequence is TGTGCCAGCAGCACAGCGGGGGGGCCGTTTAATGAGCAGTTCTTC.

CDR3 residues: CASSCETGASEQYF. The CDR3, as DNA: TGTGCCAGCAGTTGCGAGACAGGGGCCAGCGAGCAGTACTTC. The chain recombines TRBV6-5 with TRBJ2-7; 8 bases fit TRBD1. Trimming at V came to 4 bases and at J to 6 bases, leaving 8 bases not matched to a gene. Germline lookup yields CDR1 MNHEY and CDR2 SVGAGI. The CDR3 covers 14 residues.

Worth noting for this clone: The same CDR3 can be traced to other DNA sequences in this sample. The chain links TRBV27 to TRBJ2-7, with a tentative D call TRBD2 (6 bases). CDR3 length: 14 amino acids. Germline lookup yields CDR1 MNHEY and CDR2 SMNVEV (reference sequence). Deletions cut 3 bases from V and 5 bases from J, with 14 bases between. Written as DNA, the CDR3 is TGTGCCAGCAGTTTTCGGGCGGGGTACCACGAGCAGTACTTC. It yields the protein CASSFRAGYHEQYF.

This sequence joins TRBV2 and TRBJ1-5; no clear D gene. The CDR3 spans 12 residues. Trimming removed 8 bases at V and 9 bases at J, with 14 bases between. CDR1 and CDR2 (germline): SNHLY, FYNNEI. The CDR3 spells CASRVGDGPQHF. As DNA, the CDR3 is TGTGCCAGCCGGGTCGGCGATGGGCCCCAGCATTTT.

This clone was picked up a small number of times. The chain combines TRBV7-9 with TRBJ2-7; D is possibly TRBD2 (5 bases). Trimming pared 5 bases from V and 3 bases from J, leaving 11 bases between. In germline, CDR1 is SEHNR, CDR2 FQNEAQ (reference sequence). This CDR3 has 13 residues. The CDR3 spells CASSAGMYYEQYF. CDR3 coding DNA: TGTGCCAGCAGCGCCGGGATGTACTACGAGCAGTACTTC.

This clone was counted only a few times. J is TRBJ2-4 and V is TRBV7-8, with 9 bases that match TRBD1. With V trimmed by 2 bases and J by 8 bases, 1 base remained unmatched. Looked up from germline, CDR1 is SGHVS and CDR2 is FQNEAQ. CDR3 size: 13 residues. The CDR3 protein is CASSLRDRDIQYF. The DNA of the CDR3 is TGTGCCAGCAGCTTACGGGACAGGGACATTCAGTACTTC.